The following is a TCR beta chain sequence with its context. Original processing notes: The assay estimated nucleated cells by amplifying reference gene primers. Data came from immunoSEQ multiplex PCR; TCRdb stores just in-frame clones and leaves some out. That table gives V, J and clone size, and the DNA gave D and trimming. The sample lists roughly 300,000 clones, roughly 84% occurring once. The source of the sample is a study of blood T cell repertoires in COVID-19. Turning to the study itself: There were acute and convalescent COVID-19 samples, and they came from the United States, Italy and Spain. Sample material is recorded as cDNA or gDNA derived from T cells, B-cell-depleted T cells, or PBMCs.

Patients in Seattle were enrolled during active infection, then followed longitudinally. V lost 3 bases, J lost 4 bases, and 14 bases stayed unmatched. This CDR3 spans 18 amino acids. Germline loops: CDR1 SGDLS, CDR2 YYNGEE. The sequence was collected from a human donor with COVID-19, enrolled during active disease. The donor label of this sample is uncertain. V usage is TRBV9 and J usage is TRBJ2-3; 10 nucleotides line up with TRBD2. The specimen was peripheral blood. CDR3 in DNA: TGTGCCAGCAGCGCCGTCGAAGCGGGAGGGCGGGTGGCAGATACGCAGTATTTT. Translated: CASSAVEAGGRVADTQYF. Complete variable domain (other parts from reference TRBV9 and TRBJ2-3): DSGVTQTPKHLITATGQRVTLRCSPRSGDLSVYWYQQSLDQGLQFLIQYYNGEERAKGNILERFSAQQFPDLHSELNLSSLELGDSALYFCASSAVEAGGRVADTQYFGPGTRLTVL.